This record looks at one T cell receptor (beta chain) sequence and its context. Its antigen is unidentified. Assay used: immunoSEQ multiplex PCR; TCRdb lists only in-frame clones, some missing. The sample carries around 120,000 clones, 90% to 95% recorded once. This sample stems from a study of human thymus T cells. Findings and caveats of the study: The authors found apparently biased V and J gene usage in thymic and blood repertoires.

The CDR3 sequence is 16 residues long. With 5 bases clipped from V and 0 bases from J, the junction kept 9 bases outside the gene matches. Germline V gives CDR1 MNHEY, CDR2 SMNVEV (reference sequence). The thymus tissue came from resections taken during corrective heart surgery. Infants served as donors; they were healthy and Finnish and were having corrective surgery for congenital heart defects. The specimen sequenced was thymus tissue. The V gene is TRBV27, the J gene TRBJ2-7, with TRBD2 identical over 8 bases. This receptor was identified in a boy in the first two years of life with a congenital heart defect but otherwise immunologically healthy. CDR3 DNA: TGTGCCAGCAGTGCCCTCACTAGCGGCGCCTCCTACGAGCAGTACTTC. It encodes CASSALTSGASYEQYF.